The 6 T cell receptor beta chains reported below all come from one sample, sequenced in a study of shared clonotypes between healthy human individuals. Assay: immunoSEQ multiplex PCR; the TCRdb copy retains only in-frame clones and omits some. This sample has around 300,000 clones, with about nine tenths found just once. Sequenced: memory CD8+ T cells sorted from blood. The subset: CD45RO+ cells pooled with CCR7-negative TemRA cells. Every receptor here comes from a man in his late teens or twenties in good health.

The J gene is TRBJ2-2, the V gene TRBV4-1; maybe TRBD2 (7 bases). CDR1 and CDR2 (germline): MGHRA, YSYEKL. CDR3 length: 17 amino acids. The V and J ends lost 3 bases and 4 bases respectively, with 18 bases between them. Here the CDR3 DNA reads TGCGCCAGCAGCCACCCCATCGGGGGGCGGATCACCGGGGAGCTGTTTTTT. Translating gives CASSHPIGGRITGELFF.

The chain carries TRBV7-9 and TRBJ2-7, with a possible D match to TRBD2 (6 bases). Trimming took 4 bases from V and 4 from J, leaving 11 bases between them. From germline, CDR1 is SEHNR and CDR2 FQNEAQ (reference sequence). The CDR3 is 13 amino acids. The CDR3 DNA reads as TGTGCCAGCAGCTGGCGGGCGGGGTACGAGCAGTACTTC. Protein product: CASSWRAGYEQYF. Using reference TRBV7-9 and TRBJ2-7 for the parts outside the CDR3, the full variable domain is DTGVSQNPRHKITKRGQNVTFRCDPISEHNRLYWYRQTLGQGPEFLTYFQNEAQLEKSRLLSDRFSAERPKGSFSTLEIQRTEQGDSAMYLCASSWRAGYEQYFGPGTRLTVT.

The genes are TRBV9 and TRBJ2-5; D may match TRBD1 or TRBD2 (5 bases each). The V end was cut by 4 bases, the J end by 2 bases, with 18 bases between. Per the germline V gene, CDR1 is SGDLS and CDR2 is YYNGEE. The CDR3 spans 16 residues. CDR3 DNA: TGTGCCAGCAGCCCGGCTAGGCAGGGCGGGCAAGAGACCCAGTACTTC. The encoded protein is CASSPARQGGQETQYF.

This clone was counted ten times or more. Sequence at one end of the junction differs from germline and may be a read error. Other DNA sequences from this sample encode an identical CDR3 as well. This rearrangement joins TRBV7-7 to TRBJ2-7; 10 bases match TRBD1. Germline V gives CDR1 SSHAT, CDR2 FNYEAQ (reference sequence). CDR3 length equals 15 residues. The CDR3 protein is CASSPGTGASYEQYF. DNA for the CDR3: TGTGCTAGCAGCCCCGGGACAGGGGCCTCCTACGAGCAGTACTTC.

The V call is TRBV10-3, the J call TRBJ2-7, with D possibly matching TRBD2 (6 bases). The CDR3 has 15 residues. V lost 3 bases, J lost 3 bases, and 15 bases lay in between. Germline CDR1 and CDR2: ENHRY and SYGVKD. The CDR3 loop is CAISDGDSNFYEQYF. The DNA of the CDR3 is TGTGCCATCAGTGATGGGGACTCCAACTTCTACGAGCAGTACTTC.

This sequence joins TRBV7-9 and TRBJ1-3, with D uncertain. Germline V gene data show CDR1 as SEHNR and CDR2 as FQNEAQ (reference sequence). Trimming removed 6 bases from V and 0 bases from J, with 12 bases in between. The CDR3 runs to 15 residues. CDR3 region: CASSYVPFSGNTIYF. The CDR3 nucleotides are TGTGCCAGCAGTTATGTACCCTTCTCTGGAAACACCATATATTTT. The full variable domain, with the rest looked up from reference TRBV7-9 and TRBJ1-3, is DTGVSQNPRHKITKRGQNVTFRCDPISEHNRLYWYRQTLGQGPEFLTYFQNEAQLEKSRLLSDRFSAERPKGSFSTLEIQRTEQGDSAMYLCASSYVPFSGNTIYFGEGSWLTVV.